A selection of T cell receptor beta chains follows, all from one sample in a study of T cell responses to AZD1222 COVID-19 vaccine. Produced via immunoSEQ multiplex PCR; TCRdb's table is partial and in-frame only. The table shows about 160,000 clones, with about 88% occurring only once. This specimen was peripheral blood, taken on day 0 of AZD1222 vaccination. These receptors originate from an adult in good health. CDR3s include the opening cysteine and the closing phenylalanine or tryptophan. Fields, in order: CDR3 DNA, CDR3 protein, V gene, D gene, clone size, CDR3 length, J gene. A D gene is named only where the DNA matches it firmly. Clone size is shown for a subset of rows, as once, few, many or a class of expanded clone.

CDR3 DNA: TGTGCCAGCAATAGGGGTCTGGGGACATATAGCAATCAGCCCCAGCATTTT; CDR3 protein: CASNRGLGTYSNQPQHF; V gene: TRBV28; D gene: NA; clone size: NA; CDR3 length: 17; J gene: TRBJ1-5
CDR3 DNA: TGTGCCAGCAGCTTAGCCCAGTACCGGACCTCTGGAAACACCATATATTTT; CDR3 protein: CASSLAQYRTSGNTIYF; V gene: TRBV7-2; D gene: NA; clone size: NA; CDR3 length: 17; J gene: TRBJ1-3
CDR3 DNA: TGTGCCAGCAGCTCAGGCCAGGGGGCTCGAAATTCACCCCTCCACTTT; CDR3 protein: CASSSGQGARNSPLHF; V gene: TRBV13; D gene: TRBD1; clone size: NA; CDR3 length: 16; J gene: TRBJ1-6
CDR3 DNA: TGTGCCAGTCGGCAGGACACCCACAATGAGCAGTTCTTC; CDR3 protein: CASRQDTHNEQFF; V gene: TRBV7-3; D gene: NA; clone size: NA; CDR3 length: 13; J gene: TRBJ2-1
CDR3 DNA: TGTGCCAGCATAGGGCAGGGACGAGGAGAAAAACTGTTTTTT; CDR3 protein: CASIGQGRGEKLFF; V gene: TRBV6-5; D gene: NA; clone size: NA; CDR3 length: 14; J gene: TRBJ1-4
CDR3 DNA: TGTGCCAGCAAACCGGGACAGGGGGCGCTTGAGCAGTTCTTC; CDR3 protein: CASKPGQGALEQFF; V gene: TRBV6-6; D gene: TRBD1; clone size: NA; CDR3 length: 14; J gene: TRBJ2-1
CDR3 DNA: TGTGCCAGCAGTGCCCACAGCGGGAGCTCCTACAATGAGCAGTTCTTC; CDR3 protein: CASSAHSGSSYNEQFF; V gene: TRBV25-1; D gene: TRBD2; clone size: NA; CDR3 length: 16; J gene: TRBJ2-1
CDR3 DNA: TGTGCCAGCAGCTATGTACCAGGGGAGATCTCGCCGGAGACCCAGTACTTC; CDR3 protein: CASSYVPGEISPETQYF; V gene: TRBV6-2/TRBV6-3; D gene: NA; clone size: NA; CDR3 length: 17; J gene: TRBJ2-5
CDR3 DNA: TGTGCCAGCAGCTTGCAGCCCGGGGACAGTCAGCCCCAGCATTTT; CDR3 protein: CASSLQPGDSQPQHF; V gene: TRBV5-5; D gene: TRBD1; clone size: NA; CDR3 length: 15; J gene: TRBJ1-5
CDR3 DNA: TGTGCCAGCAGCAACACTCAAGATACGCAGTATTTT; CDR3 protein: CASSNTQDTQYF; V gene: TRBV7-9; D gene: NA; clone size: NA; CDR3 length: 12; J gene: TRBJ2-3
CDR3 DNA: TGTGCCAGCGGCCTAGCGGACAATGAGCAGTTCTTC; CDR3 protein: CASGLADNEQFF; V gene: TRBV12-3/TRBV12-4; D gene: TRBD2; clone size: NA; CDR3 length: 12; J gene: TRBJ2-1
CDR3 DNA: TGTGCCAGCAGTCCTACCGGGGGGGAACAAGAGACCCAGTACTTC; CDR3 protein: CASSPTGGEQETQYF; V gene: TRBV9; D gene: TRBD2; clone size: once; CDR3 length: 15; J gene: TRBJ2-5
CDR3 DNA: TGTGCCAGCAGCCAAGGGACAGGGATTCAAGAGACCCAGTACTTC; CDR3 protein: CASSQGTGIQETQYF; V gene: TRBV4-2; D gene: TRBD1; clone size: NA; CDR3 length: 15; J gene: TRBJ2-5
CDR3 DNA: TGTGCCAGCAGCGTAGTTGGGTTTTCGGTCGGCTACACCTTC; CDR3 protein: CASSVVGFSVGYTF; V gene: TRBV9; D gene: NA; clone size: NA; CDR3 length: 14; J gene: TRBJ1-2
CDR3 DNA: TGTGCCACCAGCAGAACGAGACATACGAATCAGCCCCAGCATTTT; CDR3 protein: CATSRTRHTNQPQHF; V gene: TRBV15; D gene: NA; clone size: NA; CDR3 length: 15; J gene: TRBJ1-5
CDR3 DNA: TGTGCCAGTGGAGCGGGGCCTTTTGGCAATGAGCAGTTCTTC; CDR3 protein: CASGAGPFGNEQFF; V gene: TRBV19; D gene: TRBD2; clone size: NA; CDR3 length: 14; J gene: TRBJ2-1
CDR3 DNA: TGTGCCAGCTCACCACCGGCAGGGATCAACGAGCAGTACTTC; CDR3 protein: CASSPPAGINEQYF; V gene: TRBV18; D gene: NA; clone size: NA; CDR3 length: 14; J gene: TRBJ2-7
CDR3 DNA: TGTGCCAGCAGCTTAAAGGGGTTAACTAATGAAAAACTGTTTTTT; CDR3 protein: CASSLKGLTNEKLFF; V gene: TRBV13; D gene: NA; clone size: NA; CDR3 length: 15; J gene: TRBJ1-4
CDR3 DNA: TGCAGCGCCGGGACAGGGGGCTACGAGCAGTACTTC; CDR3 protein: CSAGTGGYEQYF; V gene: TRBV29-1; D gene: TRBD1; clone size: NA; CDR3 length: 12; J gene: TRBJ2-7
CDR3 DNA: TGTGCCACCAGTGGAGGCGGCTTCTATGGCTACACCTTC; CDR3 protein: CATSGGGFYGYTF; V gene: TRBV24-1; D gene: NA; clone size: NA; CDR3 length: 13; J gene: TRBJ1-2
CDR3 DNA: TGTGCCAGCAGCAGAACAGGGGTGGGTAACTATGGCTACACCTTC; CDR3 protein: CASSRTGVGNYGYTF; V gene: TRBV28; D gene: TRBD1; clone size: NA; CDR3 length: 15; J gene: TRBJ1-2
CDR3 DNA: TGTGCCAGCAGTGAAGGCACAGGGGGCGCCTCCCAGCCCCAGCATTTT; CDR3 protein: CASSEGTGGASQPQHF; V gene: TRBV6-1; D gene: TRBD1; clone size: once; CDR3 length: 16; J gene: TRBJ1-5
CDR3 DNA: TGTGCCAGCAGCCCCGTGGTCTGGCGGGGGAGCTCCTACGAGCAGTACTTC; CDR3 protein: CASSPVVWRGSSYEQYF; V gene: TRBV28; D gene: TRBD2; clone size: NA; CDR3 length: 17; J gene: TRBJ2-7
CDR3 DNA: TGTGCCAGCAGCCAATCGGACAGGAGCAATCAGCCCCAGCATTTT; CDR3 protein: CASSQSDRSNQPQHF; V gene: TRBV16; D gene: TRBD1; clone size: NA; CDR3 length: 15; J gene: TRBJ1-5
CDR3 DNA: TGTGCCAGCTCACCACAGGGCATCGAGCAGTACTTC; CDR3 protein: CASSPQGIEQYF; V gene: TRBV18; D gene: NA; clone size: NA; CDR3 length: 12; J gene: TRBJ2-7
CDR3 DNA: TGTGCCAGCAGCCCCCCCCTAGCGGGAGGGCCGGAGACCCAGTACTTC; CDR3 protein: CASSPPLAGGPETQYF; V gene: TRBV28; D gene: TRBD2; clone size: once; CDR3 length: 16; J gene: TRBJ2-5
CDR3 DNA: TGTGCCAGCAGCCAAGATGGACGGTTCAGTGGGGCCAACGTCCTGACTTTC; CDR3 protein: CASSQDGRFSGANVLTF; V gene: TRBV3-1/TRBV3-2; D gene: NA; clone size: NA; CDR3 length: 17; J gene: TRBJ2-6
CDR3 DNA: TGTGCCAGCAGCCCGTCCGGGACTAGTCGGAATGAGCAGTTCTTC; CDR3 protein: CASSPSGTSRNEQFF; V gene: TRBV7-3; D gene: TRBD2; clone size: NA; CDR3 length: 15; J gene: TRBJ2-1
CDR3 DNA: TGCAGTGCTAGTGGCCAGCGGGGTTACAATGAGCAGTTCTTC; CDR3 protein: CSASGQRGYNEQFF; V gene: TRBV20-1; D gene: TRBD2; clone size: NA; CDR3 length: 14; J gene: TRBJ2-1
CDR3 DNA: TGTGCCAGTAGTACCGGGAACATGAACACTGAAGCTTTCTTT; CDR3 protein: CASSTGNMNTEAFF; V gene: TRBV19; D gene: NA; clone size: NA; CDR3 length: 14; J gene: TRBJ1-1
CDR3 DNA: TGTGCCACCAGTGATGGTCGAGTGACAGGGTCAACCGGGGAGCTGTTTTTT; CDR3 protein: CATSDGRVTGSTGELFF; V gene: TRBV24-1; D gene: TRBD1; clone size: NA; CDR3 length: 17; J gene: TRBJ2-2
CDR3 DNA: TGTGCCACCGAGTCAGGTTATAGCAATCAGCCCCAGCATTTT; CDR3 protein: CATESGYSNQPQHF; V gene: TRBV24-1; D gene: NA; clone size: NA; CDR3 length: 14; J gene: TRBJ1-5
CDR3 DNA: TGTGCCAGCAGCCAACCCGGGAACTCCTACGAGCAGTACTTC; CDR3 protein: CASSQPGNSYEQYF; V gene: TRBV3-1/TRBV3-2; D gene: NA; clone size: few; CDR3 length: 14; J gene: TRBJ2-7
CDR3 DNA: TGTGCCAGCAGTTCCAGGTCCAACTATGGCTACACCTTC; CDR3 protein: CASSSRSNYGYTF; V gene: TRBV28; D gene: NA; clone size: few; CDR3 length: 13; J gene: TRBJ1-2